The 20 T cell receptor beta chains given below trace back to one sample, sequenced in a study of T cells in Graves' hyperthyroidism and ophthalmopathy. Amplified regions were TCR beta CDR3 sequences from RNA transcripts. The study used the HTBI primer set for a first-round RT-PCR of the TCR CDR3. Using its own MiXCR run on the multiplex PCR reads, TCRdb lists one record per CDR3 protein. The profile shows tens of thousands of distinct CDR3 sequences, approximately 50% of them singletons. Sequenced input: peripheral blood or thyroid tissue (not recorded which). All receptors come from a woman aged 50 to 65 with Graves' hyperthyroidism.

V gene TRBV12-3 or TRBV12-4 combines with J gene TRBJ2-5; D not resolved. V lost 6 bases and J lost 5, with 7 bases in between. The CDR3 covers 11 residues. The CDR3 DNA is TGTGCCAGCAGCCGACTCGAGACCCAGTACTTC. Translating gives CASSRLETQYF.

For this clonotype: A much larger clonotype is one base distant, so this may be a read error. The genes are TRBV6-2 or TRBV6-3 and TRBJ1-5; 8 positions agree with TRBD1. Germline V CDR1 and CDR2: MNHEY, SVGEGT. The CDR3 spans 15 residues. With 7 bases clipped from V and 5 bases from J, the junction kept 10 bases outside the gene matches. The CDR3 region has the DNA TGTGCCAGCACCCCTGGCGGCAGGGGGCATCAGCCCCAGCATTTT. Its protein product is CASTPGGRGHQPQHF.

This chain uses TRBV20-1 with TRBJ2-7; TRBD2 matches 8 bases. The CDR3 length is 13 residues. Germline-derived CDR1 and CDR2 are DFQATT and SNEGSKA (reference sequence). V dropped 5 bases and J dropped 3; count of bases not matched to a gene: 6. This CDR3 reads CSAYSGTVYEQYF. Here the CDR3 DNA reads TGCAGTGCTTATAGCGGGACTGTCTACGAGCAGTACTTC.

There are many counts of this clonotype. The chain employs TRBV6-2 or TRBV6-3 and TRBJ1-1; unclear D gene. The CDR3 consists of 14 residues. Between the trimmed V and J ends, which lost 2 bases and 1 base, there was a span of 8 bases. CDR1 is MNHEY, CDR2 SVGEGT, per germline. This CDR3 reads CASSYDNSNTEAFF. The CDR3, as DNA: TGTGCCAGCAGTTACGATAACTCGAACACTGAAGCTTTCTTT.

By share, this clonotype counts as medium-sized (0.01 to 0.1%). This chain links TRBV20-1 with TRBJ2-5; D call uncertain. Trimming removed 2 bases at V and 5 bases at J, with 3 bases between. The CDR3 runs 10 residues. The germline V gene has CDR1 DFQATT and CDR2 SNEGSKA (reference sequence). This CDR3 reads CSARNETQYF. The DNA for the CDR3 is TGCAGTGCTAGAAACGAGACCCAGTACTTC.

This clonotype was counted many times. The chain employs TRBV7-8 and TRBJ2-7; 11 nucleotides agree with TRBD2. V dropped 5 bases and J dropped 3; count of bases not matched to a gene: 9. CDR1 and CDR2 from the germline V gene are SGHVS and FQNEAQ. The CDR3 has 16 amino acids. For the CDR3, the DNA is TGTGCCAGCAGCAGAGGGATAGCGGGAGGGCGCTACGAGCAGTACTTC. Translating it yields CASSRGIAGGRYEQYF.

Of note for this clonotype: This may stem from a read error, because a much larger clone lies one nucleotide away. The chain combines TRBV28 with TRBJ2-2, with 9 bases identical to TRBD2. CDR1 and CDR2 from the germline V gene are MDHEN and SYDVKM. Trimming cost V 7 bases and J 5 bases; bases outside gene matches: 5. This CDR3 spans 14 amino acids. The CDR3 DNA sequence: TGTGCCAGCATCCTAGCGGGACGTACCGGGGAGCTGTTTTTT. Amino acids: CASILAGRTGELFF.

CDR3 bases: TGTGCCCATTCCCAGGGCGGGACAGGGGTCTACGAGCAGTACTTC. This sequence encodes CAHSQGGTGVYEQYF. The V call is TRBV10-3, the J call TRBJ2-7; 10 bases align to TRBD1. This CDR3 contains 15 residues. Germline values: CDR1 ENHRY, CDR2 SYGVKD. J gave up 3 bases and V 11 bases, and 13 bases lay outside the gene matches.

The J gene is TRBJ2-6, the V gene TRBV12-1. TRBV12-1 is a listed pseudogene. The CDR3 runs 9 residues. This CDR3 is CASSFVLAF. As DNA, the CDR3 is TGTGCCAGCAGCTTTGTTCTGGCTTTC.

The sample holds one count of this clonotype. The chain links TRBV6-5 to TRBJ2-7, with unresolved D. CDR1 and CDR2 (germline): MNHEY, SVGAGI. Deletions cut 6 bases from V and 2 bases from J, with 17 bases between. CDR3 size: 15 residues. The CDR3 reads CASRRSHSGPYEQYF. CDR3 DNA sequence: TGTGCCAGCAGAAGGTCCCACTCAGGACCCTACGAGCAGTACTTC.

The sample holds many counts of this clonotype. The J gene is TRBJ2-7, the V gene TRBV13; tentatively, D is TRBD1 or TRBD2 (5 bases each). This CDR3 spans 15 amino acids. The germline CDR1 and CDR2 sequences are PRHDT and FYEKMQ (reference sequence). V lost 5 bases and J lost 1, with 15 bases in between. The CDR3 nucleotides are TGTGCCAGCAGCCTTCAAAGGGACGGATCCTACGAGCAGTACTTC. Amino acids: CASSLQRDGSYEQYF.

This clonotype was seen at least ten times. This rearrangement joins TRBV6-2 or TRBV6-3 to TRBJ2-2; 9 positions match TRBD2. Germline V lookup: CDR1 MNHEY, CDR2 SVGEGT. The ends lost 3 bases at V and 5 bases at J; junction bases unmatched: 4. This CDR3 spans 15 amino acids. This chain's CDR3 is CASSYPAGGTGELFF. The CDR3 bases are TGTGCCAGCAGTTATCCAGCGGGAGGTACCGGGGAGCTGTTTTTT.

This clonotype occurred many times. CDR3 region: CASSAPDGYSYEQYF. The CDR3 DNA reads TGTGCCAGCAGTGCCCCGGACGGATACTCCTACGAGCAGTACTTC. The chain couples TRBV28 to TRBJ2-7; unclear D gene. The V gene's germline CDR1 is MDHEN and CDR2 SYDVKM. The CDR3 contains 15 residues. Trimming removed 5 bases from V and 0 bases from J, with 14 bases in between.

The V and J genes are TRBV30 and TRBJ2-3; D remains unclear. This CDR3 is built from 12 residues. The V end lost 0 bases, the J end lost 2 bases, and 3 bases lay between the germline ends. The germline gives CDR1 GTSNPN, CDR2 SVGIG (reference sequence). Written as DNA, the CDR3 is TGTGCCTGGAGTGTACTCACAGATACGCAGTATTTT. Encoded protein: CAWSVLTDTQYF.

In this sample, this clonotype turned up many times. CDR3 protein: CASSSGGGTGRHEQYF. In DNA form, the CDR3 reads TGTGCCAGCAGCTCAGGAGGGGGGACAGGGCGCCACGAGCAGTACTTC. The V gene is TRBV11-2, the J gene TRBJ2-7; 9 nucleotides line up with TRBD1. Trimming at V came to 4 bases and at J to 5 bases, leaving 12 bases not matched to a gene. CDR1 and CDR2 from the germline V gene are SGHAT and FQNNGV. The CDR3 contains 16 residues.

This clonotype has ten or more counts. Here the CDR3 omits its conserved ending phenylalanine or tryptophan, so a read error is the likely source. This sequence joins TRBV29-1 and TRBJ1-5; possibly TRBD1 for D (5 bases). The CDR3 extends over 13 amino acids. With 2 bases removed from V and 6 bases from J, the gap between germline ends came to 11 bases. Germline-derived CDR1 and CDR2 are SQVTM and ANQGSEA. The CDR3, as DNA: TGCAGCGTTGAAATCAGGGCAAGTCAGCCCCAGCATTCT. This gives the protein CSVEIRASQPQHS.

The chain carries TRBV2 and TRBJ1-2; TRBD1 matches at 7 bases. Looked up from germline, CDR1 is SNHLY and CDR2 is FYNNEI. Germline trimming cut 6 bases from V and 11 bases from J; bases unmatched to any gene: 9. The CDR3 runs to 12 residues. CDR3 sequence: CASRSTGRSYTF. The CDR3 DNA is TGTGCCAGCAGATCGACAGGGCGTTCGTACACCTTC.

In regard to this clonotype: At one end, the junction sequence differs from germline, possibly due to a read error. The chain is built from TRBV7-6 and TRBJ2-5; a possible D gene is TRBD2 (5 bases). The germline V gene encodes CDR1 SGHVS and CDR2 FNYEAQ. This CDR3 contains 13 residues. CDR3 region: CASSGGFPETQHF. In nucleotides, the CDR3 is TGTGCCAGCAGCGGAGGATTCCCAGAGACCCAGCACTTC.

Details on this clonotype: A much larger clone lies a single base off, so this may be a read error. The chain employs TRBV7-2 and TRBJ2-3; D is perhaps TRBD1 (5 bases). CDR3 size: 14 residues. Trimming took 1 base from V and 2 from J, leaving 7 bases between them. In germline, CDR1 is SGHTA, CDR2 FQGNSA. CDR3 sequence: CASSLGQLTDTQYF. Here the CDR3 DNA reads TGTGCCAGCAGCTTAGGACAGCTCACAGATACGCAGTATTTT.

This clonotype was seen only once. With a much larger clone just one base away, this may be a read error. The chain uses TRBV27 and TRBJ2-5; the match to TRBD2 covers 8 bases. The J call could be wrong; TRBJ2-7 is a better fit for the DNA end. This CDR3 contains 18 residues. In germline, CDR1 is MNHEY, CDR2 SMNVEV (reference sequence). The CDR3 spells CASSEGGGLAGVLYEQYF. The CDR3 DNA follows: TGTGCCAGCAGCGAGGGAGGGGGGCTAGCGGGCGTTCTTTACGAGCAGTACTTC.